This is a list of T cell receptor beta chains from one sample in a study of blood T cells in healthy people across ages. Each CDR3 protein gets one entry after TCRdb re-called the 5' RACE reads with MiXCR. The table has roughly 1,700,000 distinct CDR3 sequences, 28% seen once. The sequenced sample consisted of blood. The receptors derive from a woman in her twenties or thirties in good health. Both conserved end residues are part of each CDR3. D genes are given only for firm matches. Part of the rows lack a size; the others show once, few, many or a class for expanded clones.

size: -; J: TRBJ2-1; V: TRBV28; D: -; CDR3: CASTTGGVEQFF; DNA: TGTGCCAGCACCACCGGAGGGGTTGAGCAGTTCTTC
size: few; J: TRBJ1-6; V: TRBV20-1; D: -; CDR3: CSARDKTSQYPLHF; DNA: TGCAGTGCTAGAGATAAGACATCCCAGTACCCCCTCCACTTT
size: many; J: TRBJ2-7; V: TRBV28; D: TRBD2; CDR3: CASSLVQRGREQYF; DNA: TGTGCCAGCAGTTTGGTCCAGCGGGGTCGCGAGCAGTACTTC
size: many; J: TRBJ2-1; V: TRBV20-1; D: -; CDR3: CSAGSPGQNEQFF; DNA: TGCAGTGCCGGATCCCCAGGGCAGAATGAGCAGTTCTTC
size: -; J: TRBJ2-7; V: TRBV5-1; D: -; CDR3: CASRSEGDEQYF; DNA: TGCGCCAGCAGAAGTGAGGGCGACGAGCAGTACTTC
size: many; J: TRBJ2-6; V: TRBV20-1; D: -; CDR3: CSASGYSGANVLTF; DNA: TGCAGTGCTAGCGGATACTCTGGGGCCAACGTCCTGACTTTC
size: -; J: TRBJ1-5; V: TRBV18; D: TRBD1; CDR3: CASSPTGGRYQPQHF; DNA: TGTGCCAGCTCTCCTACAGGGGGCAGGTATCAGCCCCAGCATTTT
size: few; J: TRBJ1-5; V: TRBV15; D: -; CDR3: CATSRTPIIWSRDQPQHF; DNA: TGTGCCACCAGCAGAACCCCAATAATATGGTCCAGAGATCAGCCCCAGCATTTT
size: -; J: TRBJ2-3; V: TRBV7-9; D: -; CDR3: CASSHSDRMGLGDTQYF; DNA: TGTGCCAGCAGCCATTCAGATCGAATGGGGTTAGGGGATACGCAGTATTTT
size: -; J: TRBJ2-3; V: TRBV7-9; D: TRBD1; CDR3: CASSSGQGTADTQYF; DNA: TGTGCCAGCAGCTCCGGACAGGGGACCGCAGATACGCAGTATTTT
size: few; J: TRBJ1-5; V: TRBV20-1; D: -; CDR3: CSAPWGGGGPQHF; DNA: TGCAGTGCTCCGTGGGGTGGGGGTGGGCCCCAGCATTTT
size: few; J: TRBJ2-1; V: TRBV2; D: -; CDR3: CASSERASYGEQFF; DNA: TGTGCCAGCAGTGAGAGGGCTAGCTACGGCGAGCAGTTCTTC
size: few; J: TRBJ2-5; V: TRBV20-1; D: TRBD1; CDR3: CSARTGLIQETQYF; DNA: TGCAGTGCTCGGACAGGCCTAATTCAAGAGACCCAGTACTTC
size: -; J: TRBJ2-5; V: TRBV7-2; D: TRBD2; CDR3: CASSLVGREGETQYF; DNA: TGTGCCAGCAGCTTAGTTGGGCGGGAGGGAGAGACCCAGTACTTC
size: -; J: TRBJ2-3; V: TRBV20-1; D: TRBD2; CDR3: CSAGGARTDTQYF; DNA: TGCAGTGCGGGAGGGGCGCGGACAGATACGCAGTATTTT
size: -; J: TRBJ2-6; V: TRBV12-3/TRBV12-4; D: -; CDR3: CASSVDSYAFVLTF; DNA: TGTGCCAGCAGCGTCGACAGTTATGCCTTCGTCCTGACTTTC
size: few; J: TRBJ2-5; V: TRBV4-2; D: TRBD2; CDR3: CASSPVGSGGIKETQYF; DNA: TGTGCCAGCAGCCCTGTGGGTAGCGGGGGAATAAAAGAGACCCAGTACTTC
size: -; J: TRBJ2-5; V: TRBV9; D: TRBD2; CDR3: CASSVGGLGTSGVQETQYF; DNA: TGTGCCAGCAGCGTAGGGGGTCTGGGGACTAGCGGGGTACAAGAGACCCAGTACTTC
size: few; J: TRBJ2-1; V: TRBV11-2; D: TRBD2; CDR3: CASSLSYRGKRGGNEQFF; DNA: TGTGCCAGCAGCTTAAGTTATCGAGGGAAGCGGGGGGGCAATGAGCAGTTCTTC
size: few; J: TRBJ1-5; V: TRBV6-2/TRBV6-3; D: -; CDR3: CASSYSAGAAQHF; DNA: TGTGCCAGCAGTTACTCCGCGGGGGCCGCTCAGCATTTT
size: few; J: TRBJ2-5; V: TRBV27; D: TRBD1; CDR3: CASRPTGVETQYF; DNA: TGTGCCAGCAGACCGACAGGGGTAGAGACCCAGTACTTC
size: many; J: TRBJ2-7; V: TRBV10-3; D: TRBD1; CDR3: CAISEFGQGHEQYF; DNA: TGTGCCATCAGTGAGTTTGGACAGGGACACGAGCAGTACTTC
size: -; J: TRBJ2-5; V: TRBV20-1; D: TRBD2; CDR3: CSALTSGGFETQYF; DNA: TGCAGTGCCCTGACTAGCGGGGGGTTTGAGACCCAGTACTTC
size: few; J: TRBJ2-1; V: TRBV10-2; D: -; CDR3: CASSEGVDVGREQFF; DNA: TGCGCCAGCAGTGAAGGCGTAGATGTGGGAAGAGAGCAGTTCTTC
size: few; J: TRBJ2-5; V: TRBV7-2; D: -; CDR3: CASSLARSSAVAGETQYF; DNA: TGTGCCAGCAGCTTAGCGCGGTCTTCCGCGGTGGCGGGAGAGACCCAGTACTTC
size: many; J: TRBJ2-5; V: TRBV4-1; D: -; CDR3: CASSQDRTGETQYF; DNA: TGCGCCAGCAGCCAAGATCGAACGGGGGAGACCCAGTACTTC
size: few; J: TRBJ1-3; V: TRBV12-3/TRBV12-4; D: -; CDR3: CASSPQHSGNTIYF; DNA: TGTGCCAGCAGTCCACAGCACTCTGGAAACACCATATATTTT
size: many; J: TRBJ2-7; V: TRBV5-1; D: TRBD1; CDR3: CASSTGTGFIEQYF; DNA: TGCGCCAGCAGCACCGGGACAGGGTTTATCGAGCAGTACTTC
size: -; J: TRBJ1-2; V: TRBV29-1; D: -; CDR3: CSVDEHGARGYTF; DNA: TGCAGCGTTGATGAACATGGGGCGAGGGGCTACACCTTC
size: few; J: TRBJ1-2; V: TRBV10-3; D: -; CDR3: CAISVFLRQAGGYTF; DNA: TGTGCCATCAGTGTTTTCTTACGACAGGCCGGTGGCTACACCTTC
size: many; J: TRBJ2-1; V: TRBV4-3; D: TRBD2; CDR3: CASSQEPSGYNEQFF; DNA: TGCGCCAGCAGCCAAGAACCTAGCGGATACAATGAGCAGTTCTTC
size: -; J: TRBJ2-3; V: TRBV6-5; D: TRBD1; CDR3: CASSRPGQGADTQYF; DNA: TGTGCCAGCAGTCGACCGGGACAGGGGGCAGATACGCAGTATTTT
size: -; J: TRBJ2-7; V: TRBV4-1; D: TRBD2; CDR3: CASSNREGGNYEQYF; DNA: TGCGCCAGCAGCAACCGGGAGGGGGGCAACTACGAGCAGTACTTC
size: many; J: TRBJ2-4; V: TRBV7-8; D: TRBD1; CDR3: CASSARTGSDIQYF; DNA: TGTGCCAGCAGCGCCCGGACAGGGTCGGACATTCAGTACTTC
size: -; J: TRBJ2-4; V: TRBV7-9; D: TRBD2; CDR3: CTSGETAQYF; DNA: TGCACGAGCGGGGAGACTGCGCAGTACTTC
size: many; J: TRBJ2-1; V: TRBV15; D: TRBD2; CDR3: CATSTFGGLAGGRSGEQFF; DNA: TGTGCCACCAGCACGTTCGGGGGACTAGCGGGGGGGCGGTCGGGTGAGCAGTTCTTC
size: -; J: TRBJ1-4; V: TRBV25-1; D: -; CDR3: CASSEGGANEKRFF; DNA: TGTGCCAGCAGTGAAGGAGGGGCCAATGAAAAACGGTTTTTT
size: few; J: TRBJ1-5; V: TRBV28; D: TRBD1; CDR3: CAKLPDRERNQPQHF; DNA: TGTGCCAAACTCCCGGACAGGGAGAGGAATCAGCCCCAGCATTTT
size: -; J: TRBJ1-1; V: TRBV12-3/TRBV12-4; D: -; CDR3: CASSFEYSLQGFRNMNTEAFF; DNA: TGTGCCAGCAGTTTTGAGTACTCCTTACAGGGATTCAGAAATATGAACACTGAAGCTTTCTTT
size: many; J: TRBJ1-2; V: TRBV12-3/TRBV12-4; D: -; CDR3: CASSSRDYGYTF; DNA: TGTGCCAGCAGTTCCCGGGACTATGGCTACACCTTC
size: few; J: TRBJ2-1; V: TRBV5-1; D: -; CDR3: CASSVLLLTNEQFF; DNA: TGCGCCAGCAGCGTACTACTACTAACTAATGAGCAGTTCTTC
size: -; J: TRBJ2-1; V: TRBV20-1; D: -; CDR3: CSAREGREFDEQFF; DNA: TGCAGTGCTAGAGAGGGAAGGGAGTTCGATGAGCAGTTCTTC
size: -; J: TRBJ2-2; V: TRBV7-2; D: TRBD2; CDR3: CASRSSGGENTGELFF; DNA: TGTGCCAGCAGATCCAGCGGGGGGGAGAACACCGGGGAGCTGTTTTTT